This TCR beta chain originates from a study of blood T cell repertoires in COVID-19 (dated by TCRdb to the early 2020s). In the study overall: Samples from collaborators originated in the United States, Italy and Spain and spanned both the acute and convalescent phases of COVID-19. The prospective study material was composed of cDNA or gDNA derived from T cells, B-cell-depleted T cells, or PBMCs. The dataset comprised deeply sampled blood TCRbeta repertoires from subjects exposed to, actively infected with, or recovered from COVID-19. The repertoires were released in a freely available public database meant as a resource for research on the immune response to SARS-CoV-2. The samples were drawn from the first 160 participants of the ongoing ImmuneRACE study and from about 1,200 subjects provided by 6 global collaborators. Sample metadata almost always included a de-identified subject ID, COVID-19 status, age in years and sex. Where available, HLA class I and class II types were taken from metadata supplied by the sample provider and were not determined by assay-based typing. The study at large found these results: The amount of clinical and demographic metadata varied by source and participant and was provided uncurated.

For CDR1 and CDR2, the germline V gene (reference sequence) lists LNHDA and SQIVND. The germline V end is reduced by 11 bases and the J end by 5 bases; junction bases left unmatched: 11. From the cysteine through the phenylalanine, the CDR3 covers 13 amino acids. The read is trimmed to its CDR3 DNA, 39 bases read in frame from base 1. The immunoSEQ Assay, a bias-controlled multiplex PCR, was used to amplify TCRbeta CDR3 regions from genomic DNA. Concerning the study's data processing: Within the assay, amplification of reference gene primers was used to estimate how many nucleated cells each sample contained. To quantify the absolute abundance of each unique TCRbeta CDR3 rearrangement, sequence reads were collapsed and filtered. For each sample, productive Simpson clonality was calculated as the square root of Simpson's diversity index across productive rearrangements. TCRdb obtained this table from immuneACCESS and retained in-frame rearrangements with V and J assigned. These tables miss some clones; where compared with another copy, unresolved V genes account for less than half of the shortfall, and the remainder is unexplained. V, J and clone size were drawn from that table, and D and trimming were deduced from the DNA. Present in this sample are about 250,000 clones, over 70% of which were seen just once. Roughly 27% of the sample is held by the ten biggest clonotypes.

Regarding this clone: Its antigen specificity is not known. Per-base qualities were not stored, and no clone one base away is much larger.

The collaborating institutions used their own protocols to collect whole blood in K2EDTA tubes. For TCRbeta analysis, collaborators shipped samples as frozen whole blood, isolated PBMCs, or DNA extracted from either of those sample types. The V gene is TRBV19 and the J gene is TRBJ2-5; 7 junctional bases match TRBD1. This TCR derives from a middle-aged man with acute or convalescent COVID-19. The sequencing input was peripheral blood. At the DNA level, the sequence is TGTGCCGTACAGGGGAGAGGAGGTGAGACCCAGTACTTC. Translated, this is CAVQGRGGETQYF.